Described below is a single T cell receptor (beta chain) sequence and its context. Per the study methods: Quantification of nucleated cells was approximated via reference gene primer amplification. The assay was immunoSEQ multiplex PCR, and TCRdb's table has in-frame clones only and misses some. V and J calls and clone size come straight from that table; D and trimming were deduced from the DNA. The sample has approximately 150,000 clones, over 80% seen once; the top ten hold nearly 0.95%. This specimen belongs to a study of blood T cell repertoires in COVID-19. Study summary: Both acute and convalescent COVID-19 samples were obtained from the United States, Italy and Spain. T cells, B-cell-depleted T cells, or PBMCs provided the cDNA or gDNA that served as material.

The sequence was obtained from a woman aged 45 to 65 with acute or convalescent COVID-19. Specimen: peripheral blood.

The CDR3 region is CASSVRAGLTYNEQFF. The CDR3 coding sequence is TGTGCCAGCAGCGTCAGGGCGGGACTAACTTACAATGAGCAGTTCTTC. The chain has TRBV11-2 and TRBJ2-1; TRBD2 matches 7 bases. Germline CDR1 and CDR2: SGHAT and FQNNGV. With V trimmed by 5 bases and J by 4 bases, 11 bases remained unmatched. There are 16 residues in the CDR3.